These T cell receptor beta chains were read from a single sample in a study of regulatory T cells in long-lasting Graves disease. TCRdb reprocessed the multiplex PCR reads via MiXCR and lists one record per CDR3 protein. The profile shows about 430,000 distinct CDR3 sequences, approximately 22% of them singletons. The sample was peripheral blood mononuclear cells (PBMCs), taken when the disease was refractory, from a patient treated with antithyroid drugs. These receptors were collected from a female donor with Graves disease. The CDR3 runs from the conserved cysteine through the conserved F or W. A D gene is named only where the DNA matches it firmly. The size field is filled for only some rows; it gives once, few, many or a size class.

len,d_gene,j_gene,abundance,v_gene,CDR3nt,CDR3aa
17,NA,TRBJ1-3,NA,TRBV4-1,TGCGCCAGCAGCTTACAAGGTCAGGGTATTTCTGGAAACACCATATATTTT,CASSLQGQGISGNTIYF
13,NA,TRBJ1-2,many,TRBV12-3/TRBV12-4,TGTGCCAGCAGCAACGGATTAAACTATGGCTACACCTTC,CASSNGLNYGYTF
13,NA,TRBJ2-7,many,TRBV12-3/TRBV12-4,TGTGCCAGCAGTATAAGGGGGTCCTACGAGCAGTACTTC,CASSIRGSYEQYF
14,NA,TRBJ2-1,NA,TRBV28,TGTGCCAGCAGTTCACTTGTCCCGTCCCGCGAGCAGTTCTTC,CASSSLVPSREQFF
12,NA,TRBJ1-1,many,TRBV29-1,TGCAGCGTTGCAGGGTTTAGCACTGAAGCTTTCTTT,CSVAGFSTEAFF
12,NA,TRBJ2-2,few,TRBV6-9,TGTGCCAGCAGTTACTCCCCCGGGGAGCTGTTTTTT,CASSYSPGELFF
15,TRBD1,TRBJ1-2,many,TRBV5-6,TGTGCCAGCAGCCCTACAGGACAGGTTGGATCTGGCTACACCTTC,CASSPTGQVGSGYTF
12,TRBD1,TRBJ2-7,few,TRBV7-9,TGTGCCAGCAGCTTACAGGACAGGGGGCCGTACTTC,CASSLQDRGPYF
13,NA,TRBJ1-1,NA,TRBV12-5,TGTGCTAATGGTTTAGGGGTAAACACTGAAGCTTTCTTT,CANGLGVNTEAFF
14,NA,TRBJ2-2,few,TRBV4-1,TGCGCCAGCAGCCGGCAGGTGAACACCGGGGAGCTGTTTTTT,CASSRQVNTGELFF
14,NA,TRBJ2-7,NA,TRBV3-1,TGTGCCAGCAGTCACGCCGGGAAGGGCTACGAGCAGTACTTC,CASSHAGKGYEQYF
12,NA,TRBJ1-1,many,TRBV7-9,TGTGCCAGCAGTTTACTCGACACTGAAGCTTTCTTT,CASSLLDTEAFF
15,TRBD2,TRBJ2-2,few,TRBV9,TGTGCCAGCAGCTCCCGGCGGGAGAGCACCGGGGAGCTGTTTTTT,CASSSRRESTGELFF
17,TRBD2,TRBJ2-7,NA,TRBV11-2,TGTGCCAGCACCCGCAAGTGGGGAGGGACGGTAGCCTACGAGCAGTACTTC,CASTRKWGGTVAYEQYF
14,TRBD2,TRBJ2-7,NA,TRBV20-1,TGCAGTGCTTCCCGACTAGCGGGAGGGGGCGAGCAGTACTTC,CSASRLAGGGEQYF
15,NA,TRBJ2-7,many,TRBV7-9,TGTGCCAGCAGCTTGGGGGTTCAGGGCTCCTACGAGCAGTACTTC,CASSLGVQGSYEQYF
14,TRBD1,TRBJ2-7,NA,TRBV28,TGTGCCAGCAGTGGGACAGCCCACTCCTACGAGCAGTACTTC,CASSGTAHSYEQYF
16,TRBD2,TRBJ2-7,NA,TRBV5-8,TGTGCCAGCAGTCTACCCGGACTAGCACTCGCTCGGGAGCAGTACTTC,CASSLPGLALAREQYF
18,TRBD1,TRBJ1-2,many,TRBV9,TGTGCCAGCAGCGTAGGTGGGACAGGGAGAGGGTTCGGCTATGGCTACACCTTC,CASSVGGTGRGFGYGYTF
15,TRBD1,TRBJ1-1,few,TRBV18,TGTGCCAGCTCACCCTACAGGGGGCAGAACACTGAAGCTTTCTTT,CASSPYRGQNTEAFF
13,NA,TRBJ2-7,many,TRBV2,TGTGCCAGCAGTTTTACTACCGGGACAGAGCAGTACTTC,CASSFTTGTEQYF
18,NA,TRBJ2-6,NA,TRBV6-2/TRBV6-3,TGTGCCAGCAGTTCCCCTGGGGGGGCCTGGTCTGGGGCCAACGTCCTGACTTTC,CASSSPGGAWSGANVLTF
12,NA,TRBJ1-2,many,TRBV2,TGTGCCAGCAGTGAAGTGGTGAGGCGCTACACCTTC,CASSEVVRRYTF
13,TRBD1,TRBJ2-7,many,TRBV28,TGTGCCAGCAGAGGGACAGAAACCTACGAGCAGTACTTC,CASRGTETYEQYF
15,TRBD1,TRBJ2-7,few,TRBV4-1,TGCGCCAGCAGCCAAGAAGGGGGCGGATTAAACGAGCAGTACTTC,CASSQEGGGLNEQYF
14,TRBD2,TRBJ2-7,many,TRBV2,TGTGCCAGCAGTGAAGAAACTAGCGGGAGGGAGCAGTACTTC,CASSEETSGREQYF
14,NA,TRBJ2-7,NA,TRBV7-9,TGTGCCAGCAGCCCTAAGGCGGGGATCTACGAGCAGTACTTC,CASSPKAGIYEQYF
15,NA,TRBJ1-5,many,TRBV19,TGTGCCAGTAGTGCCCAGCGGGGACAAGGACAGCCCCAGCATTTT,CASSAQRGQGQPQHF
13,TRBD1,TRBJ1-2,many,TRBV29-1,TGCAGCGTGTCCCTGGGACAGAACTATGGCTACACCTTC,CSVSLGQNYGYTF
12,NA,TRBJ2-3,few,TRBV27,TGTGCCAGCAGCCCCCGCACAGATACGCAGTATTTT,CASSPRTDTQYF
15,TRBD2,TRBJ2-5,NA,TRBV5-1,TGCGCCGGCAGATCGTCAGTGGGGGGGATCGAGACCCAGTACTTC,CAGRSSVGGIETQYF
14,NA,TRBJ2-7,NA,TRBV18,TGTGCCAGCTCACCATTGGCGTTCTCTAATGAGCAGTACTTC,CASSPLAFSNEQYF
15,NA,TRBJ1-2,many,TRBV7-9,TGTGCCAGCAGCCCCGCCGGCGGACGAAACTATGGCTACACCTTC,CASSPAGGRNYGYTF
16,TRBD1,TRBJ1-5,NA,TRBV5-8,TGTGCCAGCAGCTCGATGGACAGGGTGGGATTTCAGCCCCAGCATTTT,CASSSMDRVGFQPQHF
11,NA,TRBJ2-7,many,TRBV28,TGTGCCAGCAAGGGGGGATTAAGGCAGTACTTC,CASKGGLRQYF
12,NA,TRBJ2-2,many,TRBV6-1,TGTGCCAGCAGTCCAAACGTGGGGGAGCTGTTTTTT,CASSPNVGELFF
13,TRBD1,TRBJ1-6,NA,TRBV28,TGTGCCAGTGGGGGACAGGGTAGTACACCCCTCCACTTT,CASGGQGSTPLHF
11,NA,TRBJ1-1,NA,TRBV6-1,TGTACCAGCAGTGAAATACAGGAAGCTTTCTTT,CTSSEIQEAFF
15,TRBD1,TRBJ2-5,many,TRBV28,TGTGCCAGCAGCACCTACAGGGGAAACCAAGAGACCCAGTACTTC,CASSTYRGNQETQYF
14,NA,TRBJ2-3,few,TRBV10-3,TGTGCCATCTCTGGACAGGACTACACAGATACGCAGTATTTT,CAISGQDYTDTQYF
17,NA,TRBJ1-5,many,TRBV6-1,TGTGCCAGCAGTGAATGGGCGGGGTATTCTGGCAATCAGCCCCAGCATTTT,CASSEWAGYSGNQPQHF
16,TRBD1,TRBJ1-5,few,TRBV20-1,TGCAGTGCTAGAGCTACAGGGGGCGCAAGCAATCAGCCCCAGCATTTT,CSARATGGASNQPQHF
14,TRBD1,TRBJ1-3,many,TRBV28,TGTGCCAGCGAACGGGACAGCTCTGGAAACACCATATATTTT,CASERDSSGNTIYF
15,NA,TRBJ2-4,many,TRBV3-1,TGTGCCAGCAGTCCCGAACTACAAGCCAAAAACATTCAGTACTTC,CASSPELQAKNIQYF
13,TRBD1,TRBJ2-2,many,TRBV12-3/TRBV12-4,TGTGCCAGCAGGCCACAGGGGACCGGGGAGCTGTTTTTT,CASRPQGTGELFF
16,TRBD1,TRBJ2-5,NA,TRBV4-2,TGTGCCAGCAGCCAAGATTACAGGGGGCAGCAAGAGACCCAGTACTTC,CASSQDYRGQQETQYF
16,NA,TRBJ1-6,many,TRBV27,TGTGCCAGCAGTTTCTTCTCTCCCCGCGGGAATTCACCCCTCCACTTT,CASSFFSPRGNSPLHF
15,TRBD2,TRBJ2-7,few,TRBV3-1,TGTGCCAGCAGCCAAGGGCTAGCGGGGGACTACGAGCAGTACTTC,CASSQGLAGDYEQYF
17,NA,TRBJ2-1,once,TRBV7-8,TGTGCCAGCAGCGTGTCTTACGCCGGACTCTCCTACAAGGAGCAGTTCTTC,CASSVSYAGLSYKEQFF
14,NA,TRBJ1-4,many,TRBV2,TGTGCCAGCAAGGAGGGGGTGATGGGAGAAAAACTGTTTTTT,CASKEGVMGEKLFF
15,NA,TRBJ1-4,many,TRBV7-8,TGTGCCAGCAGCTTAATGAGACAGGTTAATGAAAAACTGTTTTTT,CASSLMRQVNEKLFF
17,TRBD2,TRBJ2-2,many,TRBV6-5,TGTGCCAGCAGTTACGGACTAGCGGGTATGAACACCGGGGAGCTGTTTTTT,CASSYGLAGMNTGELFF